These 29 T cell receptor beta chains came from one sample sequenced in a study of T cell responses to AZD1222 COVID-19 vaccine. Generated by immunoSEQ multiplex PCR, the TCRdb table keeps only in-frame clones and is missing some. This table holds more than 100,000 clones, approximately 91% found once. The sequences come from peripheral blood, collected 28 days after the second AZD1222 dose. The source of these receptors is an adult who received the AZD1222 COVID-19 vaccine.

The V and J genes are TRBV7-3 and TRBJ1-1, with unresolved D. The germline CDR1 and CDR2 sequences are SGHTA and FQGTGA. The CDR3 runs 17 residues. V was trimmed by 1 base and J by 1 base, leaving 16 bases between them. CDR3 bases: TGTGCCAGCAGCTTAATTGCAGCTCCGAATGGGAACACTGAAGCTTTCTTT. Its translation is CASSLIAAPNGNTEAFF.

V and J are TRBV5-1 and TRBJ2-2; D not resolved. Per germline, CDR1 SGHRS and CDR2 YFSETQ. Trimming pared 1 base from V and 0 bases from J, leaving 10 bases between. The CDR3 runs 16 residues. This chain's CDR3 is CASSLLAGSNTGELFF. CDR3 DNA sequence: TGCGCCAGCAGCTTGTTGGCAGGATCGAACACCGGGGAGCTGTTTTTT.

This chain connects TRBV5-1 to TRBJ1-4, with unresolved D. Germline assignment: CDR1 SGHRS and CDR2 YFSETQ. Deletions cut 0 bases from V and 0 bases from J, with 6 bases between. The CDR3 is 15 amino acids. CDR3 sequence (DNA): TGCGCCAGCAGCTTGGACAGTACAACTAATGAAAAACTGTTTTTT. This gives the protein CASSLDSTTNEKLFF.

The chain is built from TRBV7-6 and TRBJ2-1, with TRBD2 identical over 10 bases. Germline assignment: CDR1 SGHVS and CDR2 FNYEAQ. The CDR3 totals 15 residues. V was pared by 1 base and J by 6 bases, with 3 bases of the junction left unmatched. The CDR3 protein is CASSLGTSGFNEQFF. CDR3 nucleotide sequence: TGTGCCAGCAGCTTAGGGACTAGCGGTTTCAATGAGCAGTTCTTC.

The genes are TRBV25-1 and TRBJ2-3; 8 bases are shared with TRBD2. The CDR3 sequence is 13 residues long. Germline trimming cut 7 bases from V and 4 bases from J; bases unmatched to any gene: 4. Germline CDR1 and CDR2: MGHDK and SYGVNS. The CDR3 sequence: CASNRGGSDTQYF. CDR3 coding DNA: TGTGCCAGCAATCGGGGGGGGTCAGATACGCAGTATTTT.

This clone was seen a handful of times. The J gene is TRBJ2-2, the V gene TRBV2, with D perhaps matching TRBD2 (5 bases). The germline CDR1 and CDR2 sequences are SNHLY and FYNNEI. The V end was cut by 7 bases, the J end by 6 bases, with 12 bases between. The CDR3 runs to 13 residues. CDR3 coding DNA: TGTGCCAGCACCAAAGAGGGTTCCGGGGAGCTGTTTTTT. This gives the protein CASTKEGSGELFF.

The rearrangement links TRBV5-4 to TRBJ2-3; D remains unclear. This CDR3 has 12 residues. Germline-derived CDR1 and CDR2 are SGHNT and YYREEE (reference sequence). The V end lost 9 bases, the J end lost 5 bases, and 13 bases lay between the germline ends. CDR3 nucleotide sequence: TGTGCCACCCGACTCCCCCAAGATACGCAGTATTTT. Protein sequence: CATRLPQDTQYF.

The rearrangement links TRBV2 to TRBJ1-1; no clear D gene. Per the germline V gene, CDR1 is SNHLY and CDR2 is FYNNEI. Trimming left V 8 bases short and J 1 base short, with 11 bases between. The length of the CDR3 is 13 residues. The CDR3: CASVTRTNTEAFF. The CDR3 coding sequence is TGTGCCAGCGTGACACGGACGAACACTGAAGCTTTCTTT.

For this clone: The junction shows a germline mismatch at one end, possibly a read error. The chain is built from TRBV6-2 or TRBV6-3 and TRBJ1-1, with TRBD1 matching 10 bases. Germline CDR1 MNHEY, CDR2 SVGEGT. The CDR3 runs to 18 residues. Here the CDR3 DNA reads TGTGCCAGCAGTTATACCCCCGGGACAGGGGTTCTGGGCACTGAAGCTTTTTTT. Translation: CASSYTPGTGVLGTEAFF.

Notes on this clone: Other nucleotide sequences in the sample specify the same CDR3. The CDR3, as DNA: TGTGCCAGCAGCCCTAGAGGGGAGACCCAGTACTTC. Protein: CASSPRGETQYF. The rearrangement links TRBV3-1 (or the pseudogene TRBV3-2) to TRBJ2-5; a possible D gene is TRBD2 (5 bases). This CDR3 region has 12 residues. Trimming left V 4 bases short and J 5 bases short, with 8 bases between. From germline, CDR1 is LGHDT and CDR2 YNNKEL (reference sequence).

This chain links TRBV11-2 with TRBJ2-5, with TRBD1 identical over 11 bases. Germline trimming cut 3 bases from V and 3 bases from J; bases unmatched to any gene: 3. Germline values: CDR1 SGHAT, CDR2 FQNNGV. The CDR3 covers 15 residues. The CDR3 region is CASSFGQGAKETQYF. The CDR3 DNA reads as TGTGCCAGCAGCTTTGGACAGGGGGCGAAAGAGACCCAGTACTTC.

The chain combines TRBV6-6 with TRBJ1-5; no clear D. Germline CDR1 is MNHNY and CDR2 is SVGAGI (reference sequence). Deletions cut 0 bases from V and 5 bases from J, with 5 bases between. The CDR3 consists of 13 residues. CDR3 protein: CASSYSSDQPQHF. The CDR3 DNA sequence: TGTGCCAGCAGTTACTCGTCAGATCAGCCCCAGCATTTT.

The chain links TRBV27 to TRBJ2-1, with 7 bases lining up with TRBD2. CDR3 length equals 18 residues. CDR1 and CDR2 from the germline V gene are MNHEY and SMNVEV (reference sequence). J was trimmed by 0 bases and V by 3 bases; bases with no gene match: 11. The CDR3: CASSLRLAEFLSYNEQFF. The CDR3 coding sequence is TGTGCCAGCAGTTTGCGTCTAGCGGAGTTCCTCTCCTACAATGAGCAGTTCTTC.

The V and J genes are TRBV6-5 and TRBJ1-2, with D perhaps matching TRBD1 (6 bases). CDR1 MNHEY and CDR2 SVGAGI come from the germline V gene. The CDR3 has 13 residues. Trimming shortened V by 5 bases and J by 5 bases, and 12 bases separated the two germline ends. The CDR3 bases are TGTGCCAGCAGTCCGCGGACAGAATATGGCTACACCTTC. It yields the protein CASSPRTEYGYTF.

This chain uses TRBV7-2 with TRBJ1-3; D is undetermined. V was shortened by 0 bases and J by 4 bases, with 10 bases between the two germline ends. This CDR3 spans 15 amino acids. Germline V gene data show CDR1 as SGHTA and CDR2 as FQGNSA. The CDR3 DNA reads as TGTGCCAGCAGCTTAGCAGCGGGGTACGGAAACACCATATATTTT. This translates into CASSLAAGYGNTIYF.

In its sample, this clone was seen a few times. The rearrangement uses TRBV29-1 and TRBJ2-1; TRBD2 agrees at 8 bases. From germline, CDR1 is SQVTM and CDR2 ANQGSEA. There are 15 residues in the CDR3. V trimming: 0 bases; J trimming: 7 bases; junction bases outside the gene matches: 8. Written as DNA, the CDR3 is TGCAGCGTTGAAGATCGGGAGCGGGAGCTAAATGAGCAGTTCTTC. Amino acid sequence: CSVEDRERELNEQFF.

The chain carries TRBV6-4 and TRBJ1-1; tentative D call: TRBD1 (5 bases). Looked up from germline, CDR1 is MRHNA and CDR2 is SNTAGT. V gave up 2 bases and J gave up 6 bases, with 13 bases separating them. CDR3 length: 14 amino acids. CDR3 sequence: CASSDGGDPPEAFF. The CDR3 DNA follows: TGTGCCAGCAGTGACGGAGGGGATCCTCCTGAAGCTTTCTTT.

J is TRBJ2-3 and V is TRBV7-6; TRBD1 agrees at 7 bases. Trimming cost V 5 bases and J 0 bases; bases outside gene matches: 5. CDR1 is SGHVS, CDR2 FNYEAQ, per germline. This CDR3 has 15 residues. The CDR3 is CASSMGQISTDTQYF. The CDR3 DNA is TGTGCCAGCAGCATGGGACAGATTAGCACAGATACGCAGTATTTT.

The chain couples TRBV2 to TRBJ2-7; TRBD1 agrees at 7 bases. Trimming at V came to 7 bases and at J to 4 bases, leaving 7 bases not matched to a gene. Germline V CDR1 and CDR2: SNHLY, FYNNEI. The CDR3 length is 13 residues. CDR3 loop: CASKETGIYEQYF. The CDR3 region has the DNA TGTGCCAGCAAGGAGACAGGGATTTACGAGCAGTACTTC.

This sequence joins TRBV4-3 and TRBJ1-2; no clear D. V gave up 0 bases and J gave up 4 bases, with 12 bases separating them. The CDR3 has 15 residues. The germline V gene has CDR1 LGHNA and CDR2 YSLEER. The CDR3 region is CASSQDPGGSYGYTF. Here the CDR3 DNA reads TGCGCCAGCAGCCAAGATCCCGGCGGAAGCTATGGCTACACCTTC.

J is TRBJ1-1 and V is TRBV9; D uncertain. V lost 3 bases to trimming and J lost 1 base, with 7 bases between them. The germline CDR1 and CDR2 sequences are SGDLS and YYNGEE. This CDR3 contains 13 residues. CDR3 nucleotide sequence: TGTGCCAGCAGCGGCTCTTGGAACACTGAAGCTTTCTTT. Translation gives CASSGSWNTEAFF.

The J gene is TRBJ2-1, the V gene TRBV7-8; a possible D gene is TRBD1 (5 bases). Trimming removed 5 bases from V and 2 bases from J, with 13 bases in between. This CDR3 is 15 amino acids long. CDR1 is SGHVS, CDR2 FQNEAQ, per germline. The CDR3 reads CASSLQQVPYNEQFF. CDR3 sequence (DNA): TGTGCCAGCAGCCTACAACAGGTACCCTACAATGAGCAGTTCTTC.

This chain links TRBV19 with TRBJ2-5, with a weak D call TRBD1 (6 bases). This CDR3 contains 14 residues. With 3 bases removed from V and 3 bases from J, the gap between germline ends came to 11 bases. Looked up from germline, CDR1 is LNHDA and CDR2 is SQIVND (reference sequence). In nucleotides, the CDR3 is TGTGCCAGTAGTATCAGGACAGAAGAAGAGACCCAGTACTTC. Translating it yields CASSIRTEEETQYF.

The rearrangement links TRBV2 to TRBJ2-2; a possible D gene is TRBD1 (6 bases). Germline V gene lookup returns CDR1 SNHLY and CDR2 FYNNEI. V was trimmed by 6 bases and J by 6 bases, leaving 20 bases between them. The CDR3 consists of 16 residues. CDR3: CASRYRDTSGSGELFF. The DNA of the CDR3 is TGTGCCAGCAGATACCGGGACACCAGCGGTTCCGGGGAGCTGTTTTTT.

The chain has TRBV10-3 and TRBJ2-5, with D hard to call. V lost 7 bases and J lost 4, with 19 bases in between. Per germline, CDR1 ENHRY and CDR2 SYGVKD. The CDR3 runs to 15 residues. CDR3 protein: CAIKAERWKGETQYF. CDR3 coding DNA: TGTGCCATCAAGGCCGAGCGATGGAAAGGAGAGACCCAGTACTTC.

This clone was detected once. J is TRBJ2-3 and V is TRBV29-1; TRBD2 agrees at 8 bases. CDR3 size: 14 residues. V dropped 3 bases and J dropped 0; count of bases not matched to a gene: 2. CDR1 is SQVTM and CDR2 is ANQGSEA in the germline V gene. CDR3 bases: TGCAGCGTTGAGGGCGGGAGGAGCACAGATACGCAGTATTTT. This gives the protein CSVEGGRSTDTQYF.

CDR3 DNA sequence: TGTGCCAGCAGTCCTAACACAGGGGAGTACGGCTACACCTTC. Translation: CASSPNTGEYGYTF. J is TRBJ1-2 and V is TRBV2; 7 bases are a match to TRBD1. Germline trimming cut 5 bases from V and 8 bases from J; bases unmatched to any gene: 11. CDR1 and CDR2 (germline): SNHLY, FYNNEI. The CDR3 is 14 residues long.

The chain uses TRBV9 and TRBJ1-4; D unclear. The CDR3 totals 18 residues. Deletions cut 0 bases from V and 0 bases from J, with 15 bases between. Germline lookup yields CDR1 SGDLS and CDR2 YYNGEE. The CDR3 loop reads CASSVGPSARTTNEKLFF. CDR3 DNA sequence: TGTGCCAGCAGCGTAGGGCCCTCTGCGCGAACAACTAATGAAAAACTGTTTTTT.

The genes are TRBV27 and TRBJ2-5, with D possibly being TRBD2 (5 bases). This CDR3 comprises 15 residues. Between the trimmed V and J ends, which lost 11 bases and 5 bases, there was a span of 24 bases. Germline CDR1 reads MNHEY; CDR2 reads SMNVEV (reference sequence). The CDR3 is CAPKEEEILEETQYF. Written as DNA, the CDR3 is TGTGCCCCTAAGGAGGAGGAGATCCTTGAGGAGACCCAGTACTTC.